This T cell receptor (beta chain) derives from a study of shared clonotypes between healthy human individuals. Study details: For every donor, three CD4 naive, three CD4 memory, two CD8 naive and one CD8 memory plates were used. Findings and caveats of the study: The researchers took only blood, and tissue repertoires probably look different. Sharing across four donors was seen in roughly 5% of naive CD4 clonotypes.

Measured with immunoSEQ multiplex PCR; TCRdb has only the in-frame clones, and not every one. The table records more than 2,000,000 clones, around 90% of them present only once. To note about this clone: The antigen is undetermined.

The CDR3 totals 16 residues. The germline gives CDR1 SGHRS, CDR2 YFSETQ. Trimming took off 0 bases at V and 2 bases at J, with 11 bases between the two ends. The sequence derives from a man younger than 30 in good health. The sequencing sample was made of naive CD4+ T cells sorted from blood. Documented subset: CD45RA+ positively selected. The rearrangement joins TRBV5-1 to TRBJ2-2; D may be TRBD2 (6 bases). CDR3 region: CASSLAGGINTGELFF. For the CDR3, the DNA is TGCGCCAGCAGCTTGGCCGGGGGAATAAACACCGGGGAGCTGTTTTTT.